Following are 24 T cell receptor beta chains from one sample sequenced in a study of blood T cells in healthy people across ages. Using a J-beta primer mix together with a sample-barcoded 5' primer, a second PCR was run for roughly 6 to 11 cycles. TCRdb fed the 5' RACE reads into MiXCR, producing one record per CDR3 protein. The repertoire holds approximately 730,000 distinct CDR3 sequences, approximately 53% seen once, with roughly two fifths in the top ten. The specimen sequenced was blood. These receptors all stem from a man older than 75 in good health.

This clonotype was picked up a small number of times. The DNA of the CDR3 is TGCAGTGCTAGTAAGGAGTGGACAGATACGCAGTATTTT. It yields the protein CSASKEWTDTQYF. The genes are TRBV20-1 and TRBJ2-3; D call uncertain. The CDR3 has 13 amino acids. Germline assignment: CDR1 DFQATT and CDR2 SNEGSKA (reference sequence). V was shortened by 3 bases and J by 3 bases, with 10 bases between the two germline ends.

The V call is TRBV4-1, the J call TRBJ2-1; 7 positions match TRBD2. Germline CDR1 is MGHRA and CDR2 is YSYEKL. This CDR3 is 16 amino acids long. Germline trimming cut 3 bases from V and 6 bases from J; bases unmatched to any gene: 11. The CDR3 DNA follows: TGCGCCAGCAGCCAGGACGGACTAGTGATACTCAATGAGCAGTTCTTC. Its translation is CASSQDGLVILNEQFF.

This clonotype has only a few counts. The chain combines TRBV6-5 with TRBJ2-3; 9 nucleotides line up with TRBD2. The CDR3 runs 15 residues. CDR1 is MNHEY, CDR2 SVGAGI, per germline. With V trimmed by 7 bases and J by 14 bases, 19 bases remained unmatched. The CDR3 loop reads CASNSIAGEDRYAYF. DNA of the CDR3: TGTGCCAGCAACTCCATAGCGGGAGAAGACAGATACGCGTATTTT.

The rearrangement links TRBV20-1 to TRBJ2-3, with 7 bases identical to TRBD2. This CDR3 contains 15 residues. From germline, CDR1 is DFQATT and CDR2 SNEGSKA (reference sequence). V was pared by 0 bases and J by 5 bases, with 8 bases of the junction left unmatched. CDR3: CSARDGAGGGDTQYF. CDR3 nucleotides: TGCAGTGCTAGAGATGGCGCGGGCGGGGGAGATACGCAGTATTTT.

This clonotype appeared a few times. The V and J genes are TRBV2 and TRBJ2-4; D is ambiguous. The end of the DNA aligns better with TRBJ2-5, so the J call may be wrong. This CDR3 region has 12 residues. The germline gives CDR1 SNHLY, CDR2 FYNNEI. The CDR3 reads CASSEARQTQYF. CDR3 nucleotides: TGTGCCAGCAGTGAAGCGCGGCAGACCCAGTACTTC.

This clonotype appeared a few times. The rearrangement links TRBV5-1 to TRBJ2-1; TRBD2 might be the D (5 bases). V was pared by 0 bases and J by 3 bases, with 10 bases between. CDR3 length: 15 residues. CDR1 is SGHRS, CDR2 YFSETQ, per germline. The CDR3 sequence: CASSLGAEVYNEQFF. The CDR3 region has the DNA TGCGCCAGCAGCTTGGGCGCGGAGGTCTACAATGAGCAGTTCTTC.

On this clonotype: The junction differs from germline at one of its ends, possibly a read error. The V and J genes are TRBV12-5 and TRBJ1-1; D gene unclear. The CDR3 length is 14 residues. Germline lookup yields CDR1 LGHNT and CDR2 FRNRAP. CDR3 sequence (DNA): TGTCCTAGTGGCCCGCCCCCCCAGAACACTGAAGCTTTCTTT. Protein product: CPSGPPPQNTEAFF.

The V gene is TRBV3-1, the J gene TRBJ2-7, with 14 bases identical to TRBD2. The germline gives CDR1 LGHDT, CDR2 YNNKEL (reference sequence). V lost 4 bases, J lost 6 bases, and 5 bases stayed unmatched. The CDR3 is 15 residues long. CDR3 nucleotide sequence: TGTGCCAGCAGCCCGAGACTAGCGGGAGGGCCCGAGCAGTACTTC. Amino acids: CASSPRLAGGPEQYF.

This clonotype was seen more than once but under ten times. The chain carries TRBV27 and TRBJ2-1; 9 nucleotides align to TRBD2. The germline V gene has CDR1 MNHEY and CDR2 SMNVEV (reference sequence). Trimming removed 5 bases from V and 2 bases from J; junction bases left unmatched: 7. The CDR3 length is 16 residues. In nucleotides, the CDR3 is TGTGCCAGCAGTGCCGCCTCTAGCGGGGCCTACAATGAGCAGTTCTTC. It codes for CASSAASSGAYNEQFF.

The genes are TRBV5-5 and TRBJ2-1; a possible D gene is TRBD2 (5 bases). The CDR3 is made up of 14 amino acids. Germline CDR1 reads SGHKS; CDR2 reads YYEKEE (reference sequence). Trimming shortened V by 2 bases and J by 3 bases, and 9 bases separated the two germline ends. The CDR3 loop reads CASSFRADYNEQFF. The DNA of the CDR3 is TGTGCCAGCAGCTTTCGAGCGGACTACAATGAGCAGTTCTTC.

This chain joins TRBV12-3 or TRBV12-4 and TRBJ1-1; no definite D call. This CDR3 spans 15 amino acids. Trimming removed 6 bases at V and 3 bases at J, with 17 bases between. The CDR3 sequence is CASRPARTADTEAFF. The CDR3 nucleotides are TGTGCCAGCAGGCCTGCCAGGACGGCGGACACTGAAGCTTTCTTT.

The chain employs TRBV5-1 and TRBJ2-6; D uncertain. This CDR3 region has 16 residues. Trimming removed 0 bases at V and 2 bases at J, with 9 bases between. Germline assignment: CDR1 SGHRS and CDR2 YFSETQ. The DNA for the CDR3 is TGCGCCAGCAGCTTGGAAAATACGGCTGGGGCCAACGTCCTGACTTTC. Protein sequence: CASSLENTAGANVLTF.

This clonotype was picked up a small number of times. The genes are TRBV11-1 and TRBJ2-1, with 10 bases that match TRBD2. V shed 5 bases, J shed 8 bases, and the junction held 12 bases outside the gene matches. The CDR3 spans 16 residues. Germline V gene lookup returns CDR1 SGHAT and CDR2 FQDESV (reference sequence). The CDR3 protein is CASSLQAGGALDEQFF. CDR3 nucleotides: TGTGCCAGCAGCCTCCAAGCGGGAGGGGCTCTGGATGAGCAGTTCTTC.

This chain joins TRBV12-3 or TRBV12-4 and TRBJ1-4; D is unresolved. CDR3 length: 14 amino acids. Trimming left V 3 bases short and J 8 bases short, with 13 bases between. The CDR3 region has the DNA TGTGCCAGCAGTTTCGGAGTTTCGGGGGAAAAACTGTTTTTT. Amino acid sequence: CASSFGVSGEKLFF.

This clonotype was found a few times. The genes are TRBV20-1 and TRBJ2-7; TRBD2 agrees at 8 bases. This CDR3 contains 15 residues. Germline loops: CDR1 DFQATT, CDR2 SNEGSKA (reference sequence). Germline trimming cut 0 bases from V and 2 bases from J; bases unmatched to any gene: 6. The CDR3: CSARDRLASPYEQYF. In DNA form, the CDR3 reads TGCAGTGCTAGAGATCGACTAGCGTCCCCCTACGAGCAGTACTTC.

The chain combines TRBV3-1 with TRBJ1-1; no clear D gene. V shed 0 bases and J shed 11 bases, with 13 bases lying between them. CDR1 LGHDT and CDR2 YNNKEL come from the germline V gene (reference sequence). This CDR3 has 13 amino acids. The CDR3 here is CASSQDVAAWAFF. As DNA, the CDR3 is TGTGCCAGCAGCCAAGATGTTGCAGCATGGGCTTTCTTT.

The chain employs TRBV20-1 and TRBJ2-4, with D possibly matching TRBD1 (6 bases). Germline V gene lookup returns CDR1 DFQATT and CDR2 SNEGSKA (reference sequence). V shed 5 bases and J shed 4 bases, with 18 bases lying between them. The CDR3 spans 15 residues. As DNA, the CDR3 is TGCAGTGCTGGCCCATCTCAAAGGGGGAAAAACATTCAGTACTTC. Its translation: CSAGPSQRGKNIQYF.

This clonotype has a handful of counts. The V call is TRBV7-2, the J call TRBJ2-3; the D gene is possibly TRBD1 (5 bases). The V end was cut by 0 bases, the J end by 14 bases, with 21 bases between. This CDR3 comprises 15 residues. Germline-derived CDR1 and CDR2 are SGHTA and FQGNSA. The CDR3 loop reads CASSLAATGHRYAYF. The CDR3 DNA sequence: TGTGCCAGCAGCTTAGCCGCTACAGGACACAGATACGCGTATTTT.

This rearrangement joins TRBV4-1 to TRBJ1-6; D is unclear. V was pared by 4 bases and J by 4 bases, with 11 bases between. Germline CDR1 is MGHRA and CDR2 is YSYEKL. The CDR3 is made up of 15 amino acids. CDR3 sequence: CASSPWGGYNSPLHF. CDR3 nucleotide sequence: TGCGCCAGCAGCCCTTGGGGAGGGTATAATTCACCCCTCCACTTT.

The rearrangement links TRBV29-1 to TRBJ1-3; TRBD1 is a possible D gene (5 bases). V lost 7 bases to trimming and J lost 0 bases, with 10 bases between them. This CDR3 is built from 13 residues. Per the germline V gene, CDR1 is SQVTM and CDR2 is ANQGSEA. Here the CDR3 DNA reads TGCAGCGGGAGGGGAGCCTCTGGAAACACCATATATTTT. Protein product: CSGRGASGNTIYF.

Turning to this clonotype: A read error may explain this, as a much larger clone is one base away. The chain combines TRBV29-1 with TRBJ2-1; TRBD2 aligns across 7 bases. Per the germline V gene, CDR1 is SQVTM and CDR2 is ANQGSEA. The CDR3 extends over 14 amino acids. After removal of 8 bases from V and 3 bases from J, the junction contained 10 bases not matched to a gene. Here the CDR3 DNA reads TGCAGCCCAAGTGTTGGCGGGAGCTACAATGAGCAGTTCTTC. Its protein is CSPSVGGSYNEQFF.

This clonotype was picked up many times. V gene TRBV7-2 combines with J gene TRBJ2-5, with TRBD1 matching 7 bases. V was clipped by 5 bases and J by 1 base; unmatched bases: 10. Per germline, CDR1 SGHTA and CDR2 FQGNSA. This CDR3 is 16 amino acids long. This CDR3 reads CASSPWTGPSQETQYF. As DNA, the CDR3 is TGTGCCAGCAGCCCCTGGACAGGCCCCTCCCAAGAGACCCAGTACTTC.

This clonotype was seen a few times. The chain joins TRBV6-6 to TRBJ2-5; D may be TRBD2 (6 bases). V lost 5 bases, J lost 5 bases, and 15 bases lay in between. Looked up from germline, CDR1 is MNHNY and CDR2 is SVGAGI (reference sequence). The CDR3 is 14 residues long. CDR3 loop: CASSPPGAMETQYF. In DNA, the CDR3 is TGTGCCAGCAGTCCCCCGGGAGCAATGGAGACCCAGTACTTC.

The J gene is TRBJ2-3, the V gene TRBV12-3 or TRBV12-4; D is unclear. The CDR3 consists of 15 residues. The V end was cut by 4 bases, the J end by 0 bases, with 11 bases between. The DNA of the CDR3 is TGTGCCAGCAGTTGGTCCCGCGGCAGCACAGATACGCAGTATTTT. Its protein product is CASSWSRGSTDTQYF.